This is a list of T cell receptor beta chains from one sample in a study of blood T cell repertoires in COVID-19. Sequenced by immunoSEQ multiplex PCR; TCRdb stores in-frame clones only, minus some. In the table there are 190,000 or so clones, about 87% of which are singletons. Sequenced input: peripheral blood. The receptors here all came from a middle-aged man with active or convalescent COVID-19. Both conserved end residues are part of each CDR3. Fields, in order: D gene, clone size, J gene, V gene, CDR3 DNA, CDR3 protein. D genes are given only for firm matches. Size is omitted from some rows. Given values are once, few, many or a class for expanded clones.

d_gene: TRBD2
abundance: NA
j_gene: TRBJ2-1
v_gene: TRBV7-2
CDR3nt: TGTGCCAGCAGCTTAATTGGCGGGGGGGGCAATGAGCAGTTCTTC
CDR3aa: CASSLIGGGGNEQFF

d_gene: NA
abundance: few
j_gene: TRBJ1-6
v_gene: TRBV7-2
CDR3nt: TGTGCCAGCAGCGCCGCGTGGGGGGGCTCCTATAATTCACCCCTCCACTTT
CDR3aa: CASSAAWGGSYNSPLHF

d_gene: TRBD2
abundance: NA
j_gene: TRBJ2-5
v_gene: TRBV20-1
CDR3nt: TGCAGTGCTAGTCGAAGCGGGGGGCTCCAAGAGACCCAGTACTTC
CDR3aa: CSASRSGGLQETQYF

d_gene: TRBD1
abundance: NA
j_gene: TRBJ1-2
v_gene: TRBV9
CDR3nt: TGTGCCAGCAGCGTTCTGACAGGGAATGGCTACACCTTC
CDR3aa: CASSVLTGNGYTF

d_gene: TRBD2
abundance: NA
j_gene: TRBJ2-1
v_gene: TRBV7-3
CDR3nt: TGTGCCAGCAGTCGGGAGGACTCCTACAATGAGCAGTTCTTC
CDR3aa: CASSREDSYNEQFF

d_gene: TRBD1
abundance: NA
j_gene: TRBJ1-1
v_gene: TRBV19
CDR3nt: TGTGCCAGTAGTATGAGGGGGCGCGACACTGAAGCTTTCTTT
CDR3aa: CASSMRGRDTEAFF

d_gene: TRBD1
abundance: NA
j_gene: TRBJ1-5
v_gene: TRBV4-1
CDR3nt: TGCGCCAGCAGCCCTCGGACAGGGGGCTACCAGCCCCAGCATTTT
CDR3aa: CASSPRTGGYQPQHF

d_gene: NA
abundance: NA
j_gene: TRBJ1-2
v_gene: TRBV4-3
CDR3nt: TGCGCCAGCAGCCAAGATCCCGCAGGGCCGAACTATGGCTACACCTTC
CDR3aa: CASSQDPAGPNYGYTF

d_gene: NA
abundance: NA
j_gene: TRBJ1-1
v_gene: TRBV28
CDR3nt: TGTGCCAGCAGTACCCCTCTGAGGGTGAGTTTTCAAGCTTTCTTT
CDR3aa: CASSTPLRVSFQAFF

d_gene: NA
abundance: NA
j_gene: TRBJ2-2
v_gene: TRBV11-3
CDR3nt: TGTGCCAGCAGCTTAGATCCCGGAGTGACCGGGGAGCTGTTTTTT
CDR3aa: CASSLDPGVTGELFF

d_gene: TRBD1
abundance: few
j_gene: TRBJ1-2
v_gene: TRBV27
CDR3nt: TGTGCCAGCAGTCCCTATGACAGGGTTGGCTACACCTTC
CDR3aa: CASSPYDRVGYTF

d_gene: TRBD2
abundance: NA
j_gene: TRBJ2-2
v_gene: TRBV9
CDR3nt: TGTGCCAGCAGCGTGAGCGGGGTAGCGGGGGAGCTGTTTTTT
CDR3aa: CASSVSGVAGELFF

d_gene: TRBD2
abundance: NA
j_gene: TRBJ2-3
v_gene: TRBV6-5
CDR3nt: TGTGCCAGCAGGCCCAGCGGGGGGGGCACAGATACGCAGTATTTT
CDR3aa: CASRPSGGGTDTQYF

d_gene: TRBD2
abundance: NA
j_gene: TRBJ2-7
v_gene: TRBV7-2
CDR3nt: TGTGCCAGCAGCTTTCATACCTACGGGGGGGAGGACGAGCAGTACTTC
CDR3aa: CASSFHTYGGEDEQYF

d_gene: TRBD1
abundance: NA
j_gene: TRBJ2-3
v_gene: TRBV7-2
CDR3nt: TGTGCCAGCAGCTCACAGGGGGCAGATACGCAGTATTTT
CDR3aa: CASSSQGADTQYF

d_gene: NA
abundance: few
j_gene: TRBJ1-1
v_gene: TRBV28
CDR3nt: TGTGCCAGCAGTTTCCAGGGGACCACTGAAGCTTTCTTT
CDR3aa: CASSFQGTTEAFF

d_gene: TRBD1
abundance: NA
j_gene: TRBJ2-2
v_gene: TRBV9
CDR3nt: TGTGCCAGCAGCGTAGCAGGGACAGGGAACACCGGGGAGCTGTTTTTT
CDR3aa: CASSVAGTGNTGELFF

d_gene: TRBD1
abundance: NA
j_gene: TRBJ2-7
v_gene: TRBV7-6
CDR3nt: TGTGCCAGCAGCTTGGTTCCGGGACAGGGTGGGTACGAGCAGTACTTC
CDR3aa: CASSLVPGQGGYEQYF

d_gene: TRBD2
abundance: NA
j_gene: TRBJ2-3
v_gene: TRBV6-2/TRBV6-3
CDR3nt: TGTGCCAGCAGTTACCGAGGCGGGGGGGCATCAGATACGCAGTATTTT
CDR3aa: CASSYRGGGASDTQYF

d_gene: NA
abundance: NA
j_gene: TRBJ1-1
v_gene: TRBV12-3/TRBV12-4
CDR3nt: TGTGCCAGCAGTTTTGTCAGGAACACTGAAGCTTTCTTT
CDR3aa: CASSFVRNTEAFF

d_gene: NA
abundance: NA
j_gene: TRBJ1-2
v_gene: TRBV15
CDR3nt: TGTGCCACCAGCAGAGCTTCCGGGACTTCTGGAGGCTACACCTTC
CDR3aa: CATSRASGTSGGYTF

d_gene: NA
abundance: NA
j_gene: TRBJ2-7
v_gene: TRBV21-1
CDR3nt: TGTGCCAGCAGCAAGCGCGGAACCTACGAGCAGTACTTC
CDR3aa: CASSKRGTYEQYF

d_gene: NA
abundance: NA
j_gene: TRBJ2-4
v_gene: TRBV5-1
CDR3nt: TGCGCCAGCAGCCCAGGGGCAGTAGCCAAAAACATTCAGTACTTC
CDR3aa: CASSPGAVAKNIQYF

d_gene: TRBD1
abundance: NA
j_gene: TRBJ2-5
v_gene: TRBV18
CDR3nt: TGTGCCAGCTCACGACCTCACGCCGGGACAGGGCGAGAGACCCAGTACTTC
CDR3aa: CASSRPHAGTGRETQYF

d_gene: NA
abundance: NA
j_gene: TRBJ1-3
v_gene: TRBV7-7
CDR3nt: TGTGCTAGCAGCTTAGTATACCCGGACATCCCCCGAAACACCATATATTTT
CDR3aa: CASSLVYPDIPRNTIYF

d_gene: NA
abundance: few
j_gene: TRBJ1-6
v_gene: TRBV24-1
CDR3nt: TGTGCCACCCTTGAGCAGGTCGGTTCACCCCTCCACTTT
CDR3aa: CATLEQVGSPLHF

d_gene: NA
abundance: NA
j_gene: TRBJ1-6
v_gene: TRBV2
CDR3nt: TGTGCCAGCAGAGGGGATGGAGTAGCCCATTCACCCCTCCACTTT
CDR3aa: CASRGDGVAHSPLHF

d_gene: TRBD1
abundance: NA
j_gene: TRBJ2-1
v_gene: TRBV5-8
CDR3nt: TGTGCCAGCACGGGGACAGGGTCCTACAATGAGCAGTTCTTC
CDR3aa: CASTGTGSYNEQFF